Listed below are T cell receptor beta chains from one sample, sequenced in a study of neurological immune-mediated disorders. TCRdb re-called the 5' RACE reads through MiXCR, storing one row per CDR3 protein. This sample carries about 120,000 distinct CDR3 sequences, 3.2% of them seen once, and the ten largest clones take about 1.2%. The sample was PBMCs. These TCRs come from a woman in her thirties with multiple sclerosis. Each CDR3 is given with its conserved first and last residue. The D gene is left open where the match is weak. Part of the rows lack a size; the others show once, few, many or a class for expanded clones.

>many|TRBV5-1|TRBJ2-3|.
TGCGCCAGCAGCTTGGTGGGCAGCGAAGATACGCAGTATTTT
CASSLVGSEDTQYF
>many|TRBV30|TRBJ1-1|.
TGTGCCTGGAGAGGCCAGATGAACACTGAAGCTTTCTTT
CAWRGQMNTEAFF
>many|TRBV29-1|TRBJ2-7|.
TGCAGCGTTTCGTATTCGGGGGAGCAGTACTTC
CSVSYSGEQYF
>many|TRBV7-2|TRBJ2-1|.
TGTGCCAGCAGCTATGACGGTCAATACAATGAGCAGTTCTTC
CASSYDGQYNEQFF
>many|TRBV7-9|TRBJ2-3|TRBD1
TGTGCCAGCAGCCGTGACAGGGGGGCGGATACGCAGTATTTT
CASSRDRGADTQYF
>many|TRBV5-1|TRBJ2-1|.
TGCGCCAGCAGCCTAACGGGACGGAGCTCCTACAATGAGCAGTTCTTC
CASSLTGRSSYNEQFF
>many|TRBV2|TRBJ2-7|.
TGTGCCAGCAGTCCGGGACCGAACTCCTACGAGCAGTACTTC
CASSPGPNSYEQYF
>many|TRBV6-5|TRBJ1-3|.
TGTGCCAGCAGTTATTGGACGGCCGGTCCTGGAAACACCATATATTTT
CASSYWTAGPGNTIYF
>many|TRBV29-1|TRBJ1-1|TRBD1
TGCAGCGCAAAGGACAGGATGAACACTGAAGCTTTCTTT
CSAKDRMNTEAFF
>many|TRBV7-8|TRBJ2-5|TRBD2
TGTGCCAGCAGCTTGGAGCCGGGAGGGGTAGAGACCCAGTACTTC
CASSLEPGGVETQYF
>many|TRBV29-1|TRBJ2-3|TRBD1
TGCAGCGTCCGACAGGGGGCCGCAGATACGCAGTATTTT
CSVRQGAADTQYF
>many|TRBV5-1|TRBJ1-4|TRBD1
TGCGCCGGATCCCCGGGACAGGGTCAGTTTGGTAATGAAAAACTGTTTTTT
CAGSPGQGQFGNEKLFF
>many|TRBV4-3|TRBJ1-6|TRBD1
TGCGCCAGCAGCCAAGGGACAGGGGAAAATTCACCCCTCCACTTT
CASSQGTGENSPLHF
>many|TRBV12-3/TRBV12-4|TRBJ1-1|.
TGTGCCAGCAGCTTCATTGGGGTGACTGAAGCTTTCTTT
CASSFIGVTEAFF
>many|TRBV5-1|TRBJ2-1|TRBD2
TGCGCCAGCAGCTTGGAGCGGGGGGACTACAATGAGCAGTTCTTC
CASSLERGDYNEQFF
>many|TRBV5-1|TRBJ2-5|TRBD2
TGCGCCAGCAGCCGACTAGCTGCGGGCCAAGAGACCCAGTACTTC
CASSRLAAGQETQYF
>many|TRBV7-9|TRBJ2-7|.
TGTGCCAGCAGCTCGAGCTCCAGCTACGAGCAGTACTTC
CASSSSSSYEQYF
>many|TRBV9|TRBJ1-4|.
TGTGCCAGCAGCCTTACAGGGACTAATGAAAAACTGTTTTTT
CASSLTGTNEKLFF
>many|TRBV24-1|TRBJ2-1|.
TGTGCCACCAGTAAAACAGGATACAATGAGCAGTTCTTC
CATSKTGYNEQFF
>many|TRBV5-8|TRBJ1-2|.
TGTGCCAGCAGCTTAGTACAGACTTATGGCTACACCTTC
CASSLVQTYGYTF
>many|TRBV2|TRBJ2-2|TRBD2
TGTGCCAAAACCGGGACTACTAATACCGGGGAGCTGTTTTTT
CAKTGTTNTGELFF
>.|TRBV18|TRBJ1-1|.
TGTGCCAGCTCACCGAGGGTAACCACAGGAAACACTGAAGCTTTCTTT
CASSPRVTTGNTEAFF
>many|TRBV14|TRBJ1-4|.
TGTGCCAGCAGCCAAGAAGGGGGTAGAGCAAAACTGTTTTTT
CASSQEGGRAKLFF
>many|TRBV2|TRBJ2-5|TRBD2
TGTGCCAGCAGTGAACGACGCCTAGCGGGAGTAGAGACCCAGTACTTC
CASSERRLAGVETQYF
>many|TRBV15|TRBJ1-5|.
TGTGCCACCAGCAGAGAGGACATGAAGGAGCCCCAGCATTTT
CATSREDMKEPQHF
>many|TRBV20-1|TRBJ2-7|TRBD1
TGCAGTGCTGCTCCTCTCGGGGCCCGACAGGGGGCGAGCTCCTACGAGCAGTACTTC
CSAAPLGARQGASSYEQYF
>many|TRBV7-9|TRBJ2-1|.
TGTGCCAGCACCCCCGGCGGGCGGGGGCTGGACAATGAGCAGTTCTTC
CASTPGGRGLDNEQFF
>many|TRBV2|TRBJ2-2|TRBD1
TGTGCCAGCAGTAAGAACAGGGGCACCGGGGAGCTGTTTTTT
CASSKNRGTGELFF
>many|TRBV5-1|TRBJ1-2|.
TGCGCCAGCAGCTTGGGGAGGACGGGCCGTCTGAATGGCTACACCTTC
CASSLGRTGRLNGYTF
>many|TRBV9|TRBJ2-7|.
TGTGCCAGCAGCGTAGTCGGGGAATCCGAGCAGTACTTC
CASSVVGESEQYF
>few|TRBV3-1|TRBJ2-5|.
TGTGCCAGCAGCCAACCCCACCTGGCGAGTACCCAGTACTTC
CASSQPHLASTQYF
>many|TRBV5-1|TRBJ2-1|.
TGCGCCAGCAGGAGCCGGGGCTCCTACAATGAGCAGTTCTTC
CASRSRGSYNEQFF
>many|TRBV20-1|TRBJ1-2|TRBD1
TGCAGTGCTAGCGGCCAGGGGGCGCGGCGGGGGGGCTACACCTTC
CSASGQGARRGGYTF
>many|TRBV12-3/TRBV12-4|TRBJ2-7|TRBD2
TGTGCCAGCTCCGGACTAGCCGGGCTTTACGAGCAGTACTTC
CASSGLAGLYEQYF
>many|TRBV7-8|TRBJ2-5|TRBD2
TGTGCCAGCAGCTTAGGCAGCGGGGGTGTAGAGACCCAGTACTTC
CASSLGSGGVETQYF
>many|TRBV19|TRBJ1-1|TRBD1
TGTGCCAGTAGTACGACAGGGGTGAACACTGAAGCTTTCTTT
CASSTTGVNTEAFF
>many|TRBV29-1|TRBJ1-1|.
TGCAGCGTTGAATTACGGGGCGGGGACACTGAAGCTTTCTTT
CSVELRGGDTEAFF
>many|TRBV5-1|TRBJ1-1|.
TGCGCCAGCAGCTGGTTGTACAGGGCCACTGAAGCTTTCTTT
CASSWLYRATEAFF
>many|TRBV20-1|TRBJ2-1|TRBD1
TGCAGTGTCCTCTCCCCCGGGACAGTCTACAATGAGCAGTTCTTC
CSVLSPGTVYNEQFF
>many|TRBV20-1|TRBJ1-5|TRBD1
TGCAGTGCTAACGAAGTAAAGACAGGGGCTCAGCCCCAGCATTTT
CSANEVKTGAQPQHF
>many|TRBV15|TRBJ1-5|.
TGTGCCACCGCTAAGGGGACTAGCAATCAGCCCCAGCATTTT
CATAKGTSNQPQHF
>many|TRBV20-1|TRBJ2-7|.
TGCAGTGCTAGAGATCGAAGGCTGGGGAACGAGCAGTACTTC
CSARDRRLGNEQYF
>many|TRBV7-9|TRBJ2-7|.
TGTGCCAGCAGCCCCCCGGGACAAGGCTTTTCCTACGAGCAGTACTTC
CASSPPGQGFSYEQYF
>many|TRBV6-2/TRBV6-3|TRBJ2-1|.
TGTGCCAGCAGTCCAGATCGAGGCCCGTACAATGAGCAGTTCTTC
CASSPDRGPYNEQFF
>many|TRBV7-8|TRBJ1-6|.
TGTGCCAGCAGCTTGCAGAATTCACCCCTCCACTTT
CASSLQNSPLHF
>.|TRBV14|TRBJ2-7|.
TGTGCCAGCAGCCAAGATGGGCCGGACGAGCAGTACTTC
CASSQDGPDEQYF
>many|TRBV12-3/TRBV12-4|TRBJ1-6|TRBD1
TGTGCCAGCAGTTTACGGACAGGGGTATCCTCACCCCTCCACTTT
CASSLRTGVSSPLHF
>many|TRBV5-1|TRBJ2-5|.
TGCGCCAGCAGCTTGGATGAGACCCAGTACTTC
CASSLDETQYF